One sample yielded the 2 T cell receptor beta chains listed below, sequenced in a study of blood T cells in healthy people across ages (dated by TCRdb to the mid-2010s). Libraries came from 5' RACE. TCRdb names Illumina HiSeq 2500 as the instrument used. A second roughly 6 to 12 cycle PCR used a sample-barcoded 5' primer and a J-beta primer mix. TCRdb applied fastp at Q25 and MiXCR to the public reads, then kept only in-frame beta chains. Rows with a matching CDR3 protein are joined into one entry that keeps the most common DNA and genes. Within this sample are more than 600,000 distinct CDR3 sequences, with more than 20% of them counted one time only. The ten largest clones add up to more than 8% of the sample. The data were also submitted as part of a second study, on T cells of mothers and their children.

Sequenced input: blood. The receptors come from a boy aged 5-17 years in good health.

The chain carries TRBV7-8 and TRBJ2-5; tentative D call: TRBD2 (5 bases). The end of the DNA is better explained by TRBJ2-1, so the J call may be wrong. The length of the CDR3 is 16 residues. Germline CDR1 SGHVS, CDR2 FQNEAQ. Here the CDR3 reads CASSLVWSLARNEQFF. CDR3 sequence (DNA): TGTGCCAGCAGCTTAGTTTGGAGTTTAGCGCGAAATGAGCAGTTCTTC.

V and J are TRBV12-5 and TRBJ2-7; unclear D gene. Trimming cost V 3 bases and J 4 bases, with 13 bases left between them. The germline V gene has CDR1 LGHNT and CDR2 FRNRAP. The CDR3 covers 14 residues. The CDR3 nucleotides are TGTGCTAGTGGTTTAGACGACAACCCGTACGAGCAGTACTTC. It encodes CASGLDDNPYEQYF. The full variable domain, its missing parts supplied by reference TRBV12-5 and TRBJ2-7, is DARVTQTPRHKVTEMGQEVTMRCQPILGHNTVFWYRQTMMQGLELLAYFRNRAPLDDSGMPKDRFSAEMPDATLATLKIQPSEPRDSAVYFCASGLDDNPYEQYFGPGTRLTVT.